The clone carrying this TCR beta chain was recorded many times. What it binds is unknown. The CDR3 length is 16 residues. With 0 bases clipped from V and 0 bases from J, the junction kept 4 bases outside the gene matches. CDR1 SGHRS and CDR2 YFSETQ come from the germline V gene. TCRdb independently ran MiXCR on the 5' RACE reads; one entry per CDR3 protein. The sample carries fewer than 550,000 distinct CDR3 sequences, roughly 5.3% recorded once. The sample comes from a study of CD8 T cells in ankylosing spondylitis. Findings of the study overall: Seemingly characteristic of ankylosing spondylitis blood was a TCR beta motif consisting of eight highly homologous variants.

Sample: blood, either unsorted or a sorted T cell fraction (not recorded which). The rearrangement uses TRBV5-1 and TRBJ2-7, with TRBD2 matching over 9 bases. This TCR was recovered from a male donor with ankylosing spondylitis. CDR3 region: CASSLGASGASYEQYF. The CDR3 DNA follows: TGCGCCAGCAGCTTGGGGGCTAGCGGGGCCTCCTACGAGCAGTACTTC.